The 7 T cell receptor beta chains below all came from one sample that was sequenced in a study of OX40 agonist ivuxolimab in advanced cancers. This table comes from immunoSEQ multiplex PCR, and its TCRdb copy is limited to in-frame clones, with some not included. The profile shows about 42,000 clones, 85% to 90% of them singletons. Material: CD4+ or CD8+ T cells sorted from blood, obtained in a trial of the OX40 agonist ivuxolimab. All receptors derive from an adult with an advanced solid tumor such as melanoma, head and neck, liver or kidney cancer.

The chain joins TRBV21-1 to TRBJ1-2. TRBV21-1 is noted as a pseudogene. The CDR3 is made up of 12 amino acids. The CDR3 protein is CASKKKFYGYTF. DNA for the CDR3: TGTGCCAGCAAGAAGAAATTCTATGGCTACACCTTC.

This clone occurred once. This chain connects TRBV21-1 to TRBJ2-7; TRBD2, the table's D call, lacks a check against the DNA. TRBV21-1 is listed as a pseudogene. The CDR3 is 15 residues long. CDR3 amino acids: CASSRSAGVVCEQYF. CDR3 sequence (DNA): TGTGCCAGCAGCAGGTCAGCGGGAGTGGTTTGCGAGCAGTACTTC.

J is TRBJ2-1 and V is TRBV30; the D gene is possibly TRBD2 (6 bases). Trimming removed 0 bases from V and 8 bases from J, with 17 bases in between. The length of the CDR3 is 15 residues. Per the germline V gene, CDR1 is GTSNPN and CDR2 is SVGIG (reference sequence). The CDR3 DNA sequence: TGTGCCTGGAGTGTAGCCGGGACTCCGAGGGATGAGCAGTTCTTC. It yields the protein CAWSVAGTPRDEQFF.

The V and J genes are TRBV25-1 and TRBJ1-2; D is perhaps TRBD1 (5 bases). The CDR3 extends over 14 amino acids. The V end was cut by 6 bases, the J end by 2 bases, with 13 bases between. CDR1 MGHDK and CDR2 SYGVNS come from the germline V gene. The DNA for the CDR3 is TGTGCCAGCAGAGGGGTGGACCGAAACTATGGCTACACCTTC. Amino acids: CASRGVDRNYGYTF.

This chain links TRBV27 with TRBJ1-1; D remains ambiguous. V dropped 0 bases and J dropped 5 bases, with 13 bases sitting between them. Germline CDR1 reads MNHEY; CDR2 reads SMNVEV (reference sequence). The CDR3 has 15 residues. Written as DNA, the CDR3 is TGTGCCAGCAGTTTATCATCCATATACGGGACTGAAGCTTTCTTT. Translated, it gives CASSLSSIYGTEAFF.

This chain joins TRBV28 and TRBJ1-2; 7 bases align to TRBD1. The CDR3 spans 15 residues. Germline values: CDR1 MDHEN, CDR2 SYDVKM. After removal of 5 bases from V and 4 bases from J, the junction contained 10 bases not matched to a gene. CDR3 DNA: TGTGCCAGCAGTCCCGTGATGGACAGGATCTATGGCTACACCTTC. The encoded protein is CASSPVMDRIYGYTF.

V is TRBV7-8 and J is TRBJ2-7; D perhaps matches TRBD1 (5 bases). The V gene lost 8 bases and the J gene lost 2 bases, with 10 bases spanning the gap. CDR3 length equals 12 residues. Germline lookup yields CDR1 SGHVS and CDR2 FQNEAQ. CDR3 region: CASGIRAYEQYF. In nucleotides, the CDR3 is TGTGCCAGCGGGATCAGGGCCTACGAGCAGTACTTC.